This T cell receptor beta chain appears in the sequencing data of a study of blood T cell repertoires in COVID-19. Across the whole study: Sites across the United States, Italy and Spain contributed samples from acute and convalescent COVID-19.

Germline values: CDR1 MNHEY, CDR2 SVGAGI. The CDR3 totals 15 residues. Trimming pared 0 bases from V and 4 bases from J, leaving 12 bases between. This table comes from immunoSEQ multiplex PCR, and its TCRdb copy is limited to in-frame clones, with some not included. This table has about 310,000 clones, 90% appearing once. The sequenced sample was peripheral blood. The receptor's source is a middle-aged woman with COVID-19, enrolled during active disease. The chain couples TRBV6-5 to TRBJ1-2, with D unclear. This CDR3 reads CASSYSPRLAYGYTF. The CDR3, as DNA: TGTGCCAGCAGTTACTCTCCCCGATTGGCCTATGGCTACACCTTC.